This T cell receptor beta chain stems from a study of regulatory and conventional T cells in RAG deficiency. CDR1 is MNHEY and CDR2 is SMNVEV in the germline V gene (reference sequence). The CDR3 has 16 residues. Trimming removed 1 base from V and 7 bases from J, with 17 bases in between. Sequencing used immunoSEQ multiplex PCR; TCRdb keeps in-frame clones, though not all of them. The sample records thousands of clones, around 80% being singletons. Blood CD4+ CD25-low CD127-high conventional T cells supplied the genomic DNA template. RAG-deficient patients with SCID, Omenn syndrome, or combined immunodeficiency. Regarding this clone: The antigen is undetermined.

Study-wide results and limits: Omenn syndrome and CID/AS patients had roughly 100-fold fewer unique Treg TCR beta sequences, versus around 10-fold elsewhere. RAG-deficient patients showed markedly lower Shannon entropy and higher Simpson indices than control T-cell subsets. In Omenn syndrome, Treg and Tconv repertoires overlapped >80%.

Sequenced input: CD4+ effector T cells sorted from blood. J is TRBJ2-1 and V is TRBV27; a possible D gene is TRBD1 (5 bases). The TCR originated in a human donor with RAG deficiency presenting as severe combined immunodeficiency. CDR3 nucleotide sequence: TGTGCCAGCAGTTTATTTGGCGTGATAGGGGCAAATGAGCAGTTCTTC. This encodes CASSLFGVIGANEQFF.